This T cell receptor beta chain was profiled in a study of PD-1 blockade in classical Hodgkin lymphoma (dated by TCRdb to 2018 to 2020). With regard to the full study: Nivolumab dosing was 3 mg/kg intravenously every 2 weeks, continuing until either disease progression or unacceptable toxicity. The study used TCR beta sequencing and CyTOF to define a peripheral blood immune signature of response to PD-1 blockade in classical Hodgkin lymphoma. General conclusions and limits of the study: Baseline diversity similar to that of newly diagnosed patients was observed in trial patients achieving complete response, whereas significantly lower diversity was observed in partial responders and progressors. Patients starting nivolumab less than 1 year after ASCT had lower diversity and were excluded from later analyses to avoid confounding by immune reconstitution. Baseline TCR diversity was reported to be lower in newly diagnosed patients than in healthy donors and to be lower still in relapsed/refractory patients. CD4+ but not CD8+ TCR diversity rose significantly by C4D1 (p=0.0027 vs p=0.16), most apparent in complete responders (p=0.02). The study was limited to a single clinical trial cohort, and causes of repertoire differences, possibly disease activity or prior therapy, remained undefined.

The germline ends are 9 bases apart after V is trimmed by 3 bases and J by 4 bases. As encoded in the germline V gene (reference sequence), CDR1 is LNHDA while CDR2 is SQIVND. The CDR3 runs 13 amino acids, cysteine and phenylalanine included. Only the CDR3 portion is preserved as DNA: 39 bases, with reading frame beginning at the first base. The sample's time point label is to be understood as: cycle 4 day 1 (C4D1), after about 6 weeks of nivolumab. Every trial patient had relapsed after autologous stem cell transplantation, and cohorts A, B and C differed in prior brentuximab vedotin exposure. A total of around 60 patients with relapsed/refractory classical Hodgkin lymphoma made up the trial cohort, and each patient's best overall response was complete response, partial response or progressive disease. Single-agent nivolumab was administered to trial patients in the multi-cohort phase II CheckMate 205 trial. An independent review committee assessed best overall response using the 2007 International Working Group response criteria. Trial PBMCs were obtained immediately prior to nivolumab initiation (C1D1) and on therapy at cycle 2 day 1 and cycle 4 day 1. Peripheral blood was collected in 8 mL Vacutainer Cell Preparation Tubes, from which PBMCs were isolated by centrifugation and then cryopreserved.

In the case of this clone: No antigen is known for it. No quality values exist for individual bases; no much larger clone is one base distant.

The Qiagen DNeasy kit was used to extract genomic DNA from unsorted PBMCs and from the negatively selected CD4+ and CD8+ fractions. TCR beta CDR3 regions were subjected to amplification by immunoSEQ multiplex PCR with primers that anneal to V and J segments. A synthetic immune receptor repertoire was used to minimize amplification bias, and any residual bias was removed computationally once sequencing was done. As for how the authors treated the data: Custom Python scripts were used to quantify repertoire diversity as the Shannon entropy index. The unsorted, CD4+ and CD8+ repertoires were each analyzed separately, with the exception of combined analyses, where CD4+ and CD8+ sequences were merged in silico. Clonal expansion was defined as a frequency increase of at least 2-fold after treatment compared with C1D1, and clones undetected at baseline were assigned a pseudocount of 0.5. Singleton clones were defined as clones with 0 or 1 copy at C1D1, and non-singleton clones were defined as clones with 2 or more copies. Clones expanded in unsorted samples were labelled as CD4+, CD8+ or unknown by matching protein sequences in sorted samples from the same patient. Diversity changes from C1D1 to C4D1 were tested in paired samples using Wilcoxon tests. Sourced from immuneACCESS, this table was stored by TCRdb with only in-frame sequences that have V and J called. A share of the clones is absent; for the studies checked, an unresolved V gene accounts for under half, and the remainder has no known explanation. The V and J calls and the clone size are those of that table, but D and trimming were determined from the DNA. The sample table shows about 19,000 clones, and 76% are seen once. The ten largest clones add up to 20% to 25% of the sample.

The source of this sequence is a human donor with classical Hodgkin lymphoma. The chain employs TRBV19 and TRBJ1-1, with the identity of the D gene unclear. This specimen was peripheral blood mononuclear cells (PBMCs), taken before the fourth cycle of nivolumab. The sequence in DNA is TGTGCCAGTAGTATCGACGTAGGCACTGAAGCTTTCTTT. This sequence encodes CASSIDVGTEAFF.